In its sample, the clone carrying this T cell receptor beta chain was seen once. This entry comes from a study of blood T cells in healthy people across ages. A J-beta primer mix and a sample-barcoded 5' primer were used in a second PCR of about 6 to 12 cycles. TCRdb reprocessed the 5' RACE reads via MiXCR and lists one record per CDR3 protein. The data show under 950,000 distinct CDR3 sequences, about 20% seen once. The length of the CDR3 is 13 residues. Germline V gene sequence: CDR1 DFQATT, CDR2 SNEGSKA (reference sequence). The ends lost 5 bases at V and 4 bases at J; junction bases unmatched: 5. This TCR was recovered from a man aged 70-80 years in good health. The V call is TRBV20-1, the J call TRBJ1-3, with 7 nucleotides matching TRBD1. The sample consisted of blood. CDR3 sequence: CSAAGTVGNTIYF. The CDR3 nucleotides are TGCAGTGCTGCCGGGACAGTAGGAAACACCATATATTTT.